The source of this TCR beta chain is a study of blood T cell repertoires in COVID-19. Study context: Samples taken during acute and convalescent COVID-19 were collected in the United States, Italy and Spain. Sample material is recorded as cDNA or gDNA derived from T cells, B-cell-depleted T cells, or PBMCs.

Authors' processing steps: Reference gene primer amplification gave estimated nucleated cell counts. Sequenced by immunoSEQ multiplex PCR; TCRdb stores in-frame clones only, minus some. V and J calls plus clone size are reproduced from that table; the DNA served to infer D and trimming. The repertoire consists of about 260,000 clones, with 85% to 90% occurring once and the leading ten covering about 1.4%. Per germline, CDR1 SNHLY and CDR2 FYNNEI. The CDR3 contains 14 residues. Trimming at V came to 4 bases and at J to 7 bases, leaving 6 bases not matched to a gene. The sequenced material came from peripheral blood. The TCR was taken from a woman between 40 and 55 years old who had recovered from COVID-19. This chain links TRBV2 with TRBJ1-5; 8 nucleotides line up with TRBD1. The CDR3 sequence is CASSGTGFQQPQHF. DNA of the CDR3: TGTGCCAGCAGTGGGACAGGGTTCCAACAGCCCCAGCATTTT.